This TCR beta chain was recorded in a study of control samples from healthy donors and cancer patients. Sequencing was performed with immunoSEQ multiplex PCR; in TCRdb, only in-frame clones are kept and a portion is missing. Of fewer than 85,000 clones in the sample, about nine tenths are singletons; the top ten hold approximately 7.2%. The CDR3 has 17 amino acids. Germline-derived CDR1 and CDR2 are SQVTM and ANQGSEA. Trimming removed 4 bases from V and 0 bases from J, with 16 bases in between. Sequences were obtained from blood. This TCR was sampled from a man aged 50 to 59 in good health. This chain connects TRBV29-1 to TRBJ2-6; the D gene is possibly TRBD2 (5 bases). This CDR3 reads CSVGWGELISGANVLTF. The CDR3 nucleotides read TGCAGCGTTGGGTGGGGAGAACTGATCTCTGGGGCCAACGTCCTGACTTTC.